This T cell receptor beta chain was recovered during a study of shared clonotypes between healthy human individuals. V was pared by 5 bases and J by 8 bases, with 4 bases of the junction left unmatched. The germline CDR1 and CDR2 sequences are SGHNT and YYREEE (reference sequence). There are 13 residues in the CDR3. Assay used: immunoSEQ multiplex PCR; TCRdb lists only in-frame clones, some missing. The table includes approximately 97,000 clones, 65% to 70% detected once. This receptor was obtained from a man aged 25-40 years in good health. The chain combines TRBV5-4 with TRBJ2-1, with 10 bases identical to TRBD2. The specimen sequenced was memory CD8+ T cells sorted from blood. Described subset: CD45RO+ cells pooled with CCR7-negative TemRA cells. The CDR3 is CASSLAGDYEQFF. In nucleotides, the CDR3 is TGTGCCAGCAGTCTAGCGGGAGATTATGAGCAGTTCTTC.